This T cell receptor beta chain emerged from a study of OX40 agonist ivuxolimab in advanced cancers. Background on the study: Patients were dosed with the agonistic anti-OX40 (CD134) antibody ivuxolimab.

Peripheral blood came from all dose cohorts at three timepoints. Here immunoSEQ multiplex PCR was the method, and the copy in TCRdb shows in-frame clones only, minus some. Of 30,000 to 40,000 clones detected, roughly 80% appear once; the ten largest clones hold around 9.9%. V was pared by 4 bases and J by 4 bases, with 4 bases of the junction left unmatched. The CDR3 length is 14 residues. Germline V gives CDR1 GTSNPN, CDR2 SVGIG (reference sequence). Points from the study as a whole: Researchers report that CD8+ T cells had, on average, more expanded clones than CD4+. CD4+ and CD8+ blood T cells expanded clonally by week 6 at 0.1 to 3.0 mg/kg.

This clone is medium-sized within its sample. The antigen remains unidentified. The sequence derives from an adult with an advanced solid tumor such as melanoma, head and neck, liver or kidney cancer. The chain links TRBV30 to TRBJ1-5; 10 bases are shared with TRBD1. This specimen consisted of CD4+ or CD8+ T cells sorted from blood, obtained in a trial of the OX40 agonist ivuxolimab. The CDR3 region is CAWTPGQGNQPQHF. The DNA of the CDR3 is TGTGCCTGGACTCCGGGACAGGGGAATCAGCCCCAGCATTTT.